This T cell receptor (beta chain) was sequenced in a study of spatial heterogeneity in lung cancer. Study information: A total of around 76 untreated early-stage non-small cell lung cancer patients served as donors. Whole-study findings and limits: There were more appearances of ubiquitous expanded tumor TCRs in blood at resection than at follow-up.

The time point here: blood at routine non-recurrence follow-up after resection. Sequencing covered unsorted whole RNA taken from tumor, nontumor lung or frozen PBMC. This clonotype was seen repeatedly, ten times or more. The target antigen is unknown. Germline lookup yields CDR1 PRHDT and CDR2 FYEKMQ (reference sequence). The CDR3 totals 13 residues. V dropped 2 bases and J dropped 7 bases, with 10 bases sitting between them. TCR cDNA molecules each had a unique molecular identifier. One entry per CDR3 protein, called by TCRdb with MiXCR from the 5' RACE reads. This sample carries approximately 50,000 distinct CDR3 sequences, 7.4% of them seen once, and the ten largest clones take around 35%.

The chain uses TRBV13 and TRBJ2-3; no clear D gene. The receptor was derived from a female donor with early-stage non-small cell lung cancer. Specimen: PBMCs, collected at follow-up. The CDR3 sequence: CASSLISSHTQYF. Here the CDR3 DNA reads TGTGCCAGCAGCTTAATTAGTTCCCATACGCAGTATTTT.